Following are 32 T cell receptor beta chains from one sample sequenced in a study of T-cell memory formation after mild COVID-19. MiXCR, applied by TCRdb to the 5' RACE reads, yields one record per CDR3 protein. The sample has approximately 390,000 distinct CDR3 sequences, roughly 15% seen once; the top ten hold 20% to 25%. The sequenced sample was PBMCs or a T cell subset sorted from them (not recorded which). These receptors were collected from a man younger than 35 who had mild COVID-19 (a few samples of this study predate the infection). Cell type and time point are not known.

A few counts support this clonotype. This rearrangement joins TRBV12-3 or TRBV12-4 to TRBJ1-1; D unresolved. CDR3 size: 11 residues. V was shortened by 3 bases and J by 8 bases, with 7 bases between the two germline ends. CDR3 region: CASSLWQEAFF. The CDR3 DNA follows: TGTGCCAGCAGTTTGTGGCAGGAAGCTTTCTTT.

This clonotype was seen at least ten times. This chain uses TRBV6-5 with TRBJ1-6; D might be TRBD1 (6 bases). V lost 6 bases to trimming and J lost 6 bases, with 18 bases between them. The CDR3 extends over 16 amino acids. The germline V gene has CDR1 MNHEY and CDR2 SVGAGI. CDR3 in amino acids: CASRTLPGEANSPLHF. CDR3 nucleotide sequence: TGTGCCAGCAGGACCCTTCCAGGGGAGGCTAATTCACCCCTCCACTTT.

With regard to this clonotype: Compared with germline, one end of the junction differs, possibly owing to a read error. This chain links TRBV19 with TRBJ2-1; 11 bases are shared with TRBD2. CDR3 length equals 15 residues. The germline V gene encodes CDR1 LNHDA and CDR2 SQIVND (reference sequence). CDR3 DNA: TGTGACAGTAGTTCCCCGGGACTAGCGGTAAATGAGCAGTTCTTC. It is translated as CDSSSPGLAVNEQFF. Supplemented by reference TRBV19 and TRBJ2-1, the full variable domain reads DGGITQSPKYLFRKEGQNVTLSCEQNLNHDAMYWYRQDPGQGLRLIYYSQIVNDFQKGDIAEGYSVSREKKESFPLTVTSAQKNPTAFYLCDSSSPGLAVNEQFFGPGTRLTVL.

This CDR3 reads CASSLVGREKLFF. The CDR3 DNA follows: TGTGCCAGCAGCTTAGTCGGCAGGGAAAAACTGTTTTTT. V usage is TRBV7-9 and J usage is TRBJ1-4; D gene unclear. Per the germline V gene, CDR1 is SEHNR and CDR2 is FQNEAQ (reference sequence). Deletions cut 1 base from V and 8 bases from J, with 8 bases between. The CDR3 loop spans 13 amino acids.

The chain combines TRBV20-1 with TRBJ1-1; D is unclear. CDR3 length equals 14 residues. Germline V gene sequence: CDR1 DFQATT, CDR2 SNEGSKA (reference sequence). The V and J ends lost 3 bases and 1 base respectively, with 12 bases between them. The CDR3 DNA reads as TGCAGTGCTAGCCCGACTCTATCGAACACTGAAGCTTTCTTT. Translated, it gives CSASPTLSNTEAFF.

The chain employs TRBV5-1 and TRBJ1-6; D remains ambiguous. The CDR3 loop spans 16 amino acids. The germline gives CDR1 SGHRS, CDR2 YFSETQ. Trimming stripped 0 bases from V and 0 bases from J, with 7 bases between. The CDR3 protein is CASSLVGSSYNSPLHF. The DNA of the CDR3 is TGCGCCAGCAGCTTGGTGGGGAGCTCCTATAATTCACCCCTCCACTTT.

The gene calls are TRBV6-6 and TRBJ2-3, with D tentatively TRBD1 or TRBD2 (6 bases each). This CDR3 has 14 amino acids. V lost 7 bases and J 0 bases, leaving 11 bases between the germline ends. Germline V gene data show CDR1 as MNHNY and CDR2 as SVGAGI (reference sequence). The CDR3 nucleotides are TGTGCCAGCAAAGGGGGGCCGAGCACAGATACGCAGTATTTT. This encodes CASKGGPSTDTQYF.

The V gene is TRBV12-3 or TRBV12-4, the J gene TRBJ2-3; the D gene is possibly TRBD1 (6 bases). Deletions cut 7 bases from V and 2 bases from J, with 13 bases between. The CDR3 loop spans 14 amino acids. In DNA, the CDR3 is TGTGCCAGCAACCTACAGGGATACACAGATACGCAGTATTTT. Its protein product is CASNLQGYTDTQYF.

This clonotype was picked up a small number of times. The CDR3 here is CASRPTGENQPQHF. The CDR3, as DNA: TGCGCCAGCAGGCCGACAGGGGAAAATCAGCCCCAGCATTTT. The gene calls are TRBV5-1 and TRBJ1-5, with 8 positions matching TRBD1. This CDR3 region has 14 residues. CDR1 and CDR2 (germline): SGHRS, YFSETQ. With 5 bases clipped from V and 4 bases from J, the junction kept 5 bases outside the gene matches.

This rearrangement joins TRBV20-1 to TRBJ1-4; the D gene is possibly TRBD1 (6 bases). This CDR3 spans 16 amino acids. The germline CDR1 and CDR2 sequences are DFQATT and SNEGSKA (reference sequence). The V and J ends lost 0 bases and 5 bases respectively, with 16 bases between them. This chain's CDR3 is CSARDLRRGRNEKLFF. CDR3 in DNA: TGCAGTGCTAGAGATCTTCGACGGGGGCGCAATGAAAAACTGTTTTTT.

This chain links TRBV6-6 with TRBJ2-5, with no clear D. V was clipped by 6 bases and J by 5 bases, with 13 bases between them. There are 13 residues in the CDR3. Germline CDR1 is MNHNY and CDR2 is SVGAGI (reference sequence). The chain's CDR3 is CASSRHIGETQYF. The DNA for the CDR3 is TGTGCCAGCAGCCGACATATTGGCGAGACCCAGTACTTC.

V is TRBV4-1 and J is TRBJ2-1; possible D gene TRBD2, 7 bases. The V gene's germline CDR1 is MGHRA and CDR2 YSYEKL. Trimming removed 3 bases at V and 0 bases at J, with 21 bases between. The CDR3 is 19 residues long. The DNA for the CDR3 is TGCGCCAGCAGCCAGGATAGCTCCGAGGGGGGGAGCTCCTACAATGAGCAGTTCTTC. Translating gives CASSQDSSEGGSSYNEQFF.

The chain is built from TRBV9 and TRBJ2-5; no firm D call. With 0 bases removed from V and 3 bases from J, the gap between germline ends came to 3 bases. This CDR3 has 12 residues. Germline CDR1 reads SGDLS; CDR2 reads YYNGEE. CDR3 sequence reads: CASSVDKETQYF. CDR3 DNA: TGTGCCAGCAGCGTAGACAAAGAGACCCAGTACTTC.

This clonotype was picked up many times. The rearrangement links TRBV4-1 to TRBJ2-7; D ambiguous. From germline, CDR1 is MGHRA and CDR2 YSYEKL. V gave up 0 bases and J gave up 0 bases, with 12 bases separating them. The CDR3 extends over 16 amino acids. The CDR3 is CASSQDGYRVSYEQYF. The CDR3 DNA follows: TGCGCCAGCAGCCAAGATGGATACCGCGTCTCCTACGAGCAGTACTTC.

The chain has TRBV7-9 and TRBJ2-5, with D perhaps matching TRBD1 (6 bases). Looked up from germline, CDR1 is SEHNR and CDR2 is FQNEAQ (reference sequence). Trimming pared 6 bases from V and 5 bases from J, leaving 10 bases between. The CDR3 has 12 amino acids. The CDR3: CASSWTEETQYF. The DNA for the CDR3 is TGTGCCAGCAGTTGGACAGAGGAGACCCAGTACTTC.

This clonotype was counted ten times or more. V gene TRBV7-2 combines with J gene TRBJ2-1; D gene unclear. V lost 7 bases to trimming and J lost 9 bases, with 16 bases between them. CDR1 SGHTA and CDR2 FQGNSA come from the germline V gene. The CDR3 sequence is 13 residues long. The chain's CDR3 is CASTPSSSGEQFF. CDR3 nucleotides: TGTGCCAGCACCCCATCCAGCTCCGGTGAGCAGTTCTTC.

This clonotype was observed many times. The chain's CDR3 is CASSHTDTQYF. CDR3 DNA sequence: TGTGCCAGCAGCCACACAGATACGCAGTATTTT. The V gene is TRBV7-2, the J gene TRBJ2-3; D is unresolved. V was clipped by 5 bases and J by 2 bases, with 2 bases between them. Germline V gene sequence: CDR1 SGHTA, CDR2 FQGNSA. The CDR3 loop spans 11 amino acids.

The rearrangement uses TRBV6-6 and TRBJ1-1; weak D call: TRBD1 (5 bases). The CDR3 consists of 15 residues. CDR1 and CDR2 (germline): MNHNY, SVGAGI (reference sequence). Trimming stripped 0 bases from V and 1 base from J, with 9 bases between. The CDR3 loop reads CASSYSGTENTEAFF. CDR3 sequence (DNA): TGTGCCAGCAGTTACTCTGGGACCGAGAACACTGAAGCTTTCTTT.

The rearrangement joins TRBV5-1 to TRBJ2-7; no definite D call. CDR1 SGHRS and CDR2 YFSETQ come from the germline V gene. This CDR3 is built from 14 residues. V was trimmed by 0 bases and J by 5 bases, leaving 12 bases between them. The CDR3 DNA sequence: TGCGCCAGCAGCTTGGATCCCCAACGCAACGAGCAGTACGTC. As protein: CASSLDPQRNEQYV.

V is TRBV7-9 and J is TRBJ2-3, with 15 nucleotides matching TRBD2. The CDR3 loop spans 16 amino acids. Germline V gene sequence: CDR1 SEHNR, CDR2 FQNEAQ (reference sequence). The V gene end was trimmed by 5 bases and the J gene end by 3 bases; junction bases not matched to a gene: 3. CDR3 loop: CASSLGTSGGTDTQYF. DNA for the CDR3: TGTGCCAGCAGCCTCGGGACTAGCGGGGGGACAGATACGCAGTATTTT. Based on the CDR3 plus reference TRBV7-9 and TRBJ2-3, the full variable domain is DTGVSQNPRHKITKRGQNVTFRCDPISEHNRLYWYRQTLGQGPEFLTYFQNEAQLEKSRLLSDRFSAERPKGSFSTLEIQRTEQGDSAMYLCASSLGTSGGTDTQYFGPGTRLTVL.

This clonotype was picked up a small number of times. The chain combines TRBV11-3 with TRBJ2-1; D gene uncertain. The CDR3 consists of 13 residues. Trimming pared 4 bases from V and 7 bases from J, leaving 11 bases between. Germline V gene data show CDR1 as SGHNT and CDR2 as YENEEA. The CDR3 region is CASSSYVNNEQFF. The CDR3, as DNA: TGTGCCAGCAGCTCATACGTGAATAATGAGCAGTTCTTC.

This clonotype was seen only a few times. The chain recombines TRBV4-1 with TRBJ1-2; D is uncertain. The CDR3 has 17 amino acids. Trimming took 1 base from V and 7 from J, leaving 22 bases between them. Germline-derived CDR1 and CDR2 are MGHRA and YSYEKL. CDR3 amino acids: CASSQAAEADYRSGYTF. The DNA of the CDR3 is TGCGCCAGCAGCCAAGCAGCTGAGGCGGACTATAGGAGTGGCTACACCTTC.

V and J are TRBV4-1 and TRBJ2-1; D might be TRBD1 (6 bases). With 4 bases removed from V and 6 bases from J, the gap between germline ends came to 16 bases. The length of the CDR3 is 15 residues. Germline V gene data show CDR1 as MGHRA and CDR2 as YSYEKL. The CDR3 nucleotides are TGCGCCAGCAGCCCCCCCTTTGGGGGCCCCAATGAGCAGTTCTTC. Its protein is CASSPPFGGPNEQFF.

This clonotype was counted only a few times. In DNA form, the CDR3 reads TGTGCCAGCAGCTTCCAGGGGAGCTCCTACAATGAGCAGTTCTTC. It encodes CASSFQGSSYNEQFF. The V and J genes are TRBV7-2 and TRBJ2-1; a weak D match, TRBD1 (6 bases). The CDR3 is 15 amino acids. V lost 3 bases to trimming and J lost 0 bases, with 9 bases between them. Per the germline V gene, CDR1 is SGHTA and CDR2 is FQGNSA.

V usage is TRBV5-1 and J usage is TRBJ1-1; a possible D gene is TRBD1 (5 bases). Per germline, CDR1 SGHRS and CDR2 YFSETQ. V gave up 2 bases and J gave up 5 bases, with 13 bases separating them. There are 14 residues in the CDR3. CDR3 DNA sequence: TGCGCCAGCAGCTTCCGTTGGGAGGGGACTGAAGCTTTCTTT. Amino acid sequence: CASSFRWEGTEAFF.

The V and J genes are TRBV12-3 or TRBV12-4 and TRBJ2-7; perhaps TRBD1 as D (6 bases). This CDR3 has 14 amino acids. V was cut by 2 bases and J by 0 bases, with 8 bases left in between. In DNA, the CDR3 is TGTGCCAGCAGTTTATGGACAGACTCCTACGAGCAGTACTTC. This encodes CASSLWTDSYEQYF.

The chain carries TRBV15 and TRBJ1-2; TRBD1 might be the D (5 bases). The CDR3 totals 14 residues. The germline V gene encodes CDR1 LNHNV and CDR2 YYDKDF (reference sequence). Trimming shortened V by 3 bases and J by 3 bases, and 11 bases separated the two germline ends. As DNA, the CDR3 is TGTGCCACCAGCAGGACGGGGCTGCACTATGGCTACACCTTC. Protein: CATSRTGLHYGYTF.

This chain links TRBV6-2 or TRBV6-3 with TRBJ1-3; no clear D gene. Germline CDR1 MNHEY, CDR2 SVGEGT. This CDR3 spans 15 amino acids. V dropped 6 bases and J dropped 4 bases, with 16 bases sitting between them. The CDR3 DNA reads TGTGCCAGCAGCTCCGGTCTCTACGGGGGAAACACCATATATTTT. Its translation is CASSSGLYGGNTIYF.

The J gene is TRBJ1-3, the V gene TRBV20-1; weak D call: TRBD1 (6 bases). CDR1 is DFQATT and CDR2 is SNEGSKA in the germline V gene (reference sequence). The CDR3 covers 14 residues. The V gene lost 3 bases and the J gene lost 4 bases, with 13 bases spanning the gap. CDR3 amino acids: CSASSRGAGNTIYF. CDR3 bases: TGCAGTGCTAGTTCTCGGGGGGCCGGAAACACCATATATTTT.

This chain connects TRBV6-5 to TRBJ1-2; 11 bases are a match to TRBD1. CDR1 MNHEY and CDR2 SVGAGI come from the germline V gene. The CDR3 is 14 amino acids. With 2 bases clipped from V and 12 bases from J, the junction kept 8 bases outside the gene matches. The CDR3 loop is CASSYLGQGGANTF. The CDR3 DNA sequence: TGTGCCAGCAGTTACCTGGGACAGGGGGGTGCTAACACCTTC.

This clonotype showed up many times. The CDR3 coding sequence is TGTGCCAGCAGCCATTTGAGGGGGGGCCAAGAGACCCAGTACTTC. Amino acid sequence: CASSHLRGGQETQYF. This chain links TRBV3-1 with TRBJ2-5; tentatively, D is TRBD2 (7 bases). The CDR3 extends over 15 amino acids. Germline CDR1 is LGHDT and CDR2 is YNNKEL (reference sequence). Trimming cost V 3 bases and J 1 base, with 12 bases left between them.

This clonotype showed up just a few times. V gene TRBV11-2 combines with J gene TRBJ2-1; D perhaps matches TRBD2 (7 bases). CDR1 is SGHAT and CDR2 is FQNNGV in the germline V gene. The V end was cut by 5 bases, the J end by 4 bases, with 18 bases between. This CDR3 spans 16 amino acids. CDR3 protein: CASSPVRGARYNEQFF. The DNA of the CDR3 is TGTGCCAGCAGCCCTGTACGGGGGGCCAGGTACAATGAGCAGTTCTTC.